This T cell receptor (beta chain) emerged from a study of shared clonotypes between healthy human individuals. All donors qualified as healthy HIV-negative adults and had experienced no recent acute infections or vaccinations. Every donor, a Caucasian adult, lived in Nashville, Tennessee. The germline V gene encodes CDR1 SNHLY and CDR2 FYNNEI. The CDR3 length is 11 residues. V lost 7 bases and J 3 bases, leaving 7 bases between the germline ends. Investigators spread the genomic DNA of each subset evenly over several immunoSEQ plates. Sequencing of unsorted PBMC DNA was carried out using ten immunoSEQ deep assay plates. Generated by immunoSEQ multiplex PCR, the TCRdb table keeps only in-frame clones and is missing some. Of about half a million clones in the sample, over 75% were seen once.

Material: PBMCs. This chain links TRBV2 with TRBJ2-7; D is unresolved. This TCR was sampled from a woman in her 40s in good health. Some clones in this sample may be carry-over from other donors' samples. The CDR3 sequence: CASTLVYEQYF. CDR3 sequence (DNA): TGTGCCAGCACCCTTGTCTACGAGCAGTACTTC. Filled out from reference TRBV2 and TRBJ2-7, the complete variable domain reads EPEVTQTPSHQVTQMGQEVILRCVPISNHLYFYWYRQILGQKVEFLVSFYNNEISEKSEIFDDQFSVERPDGSNFTLKIRSTKLEDSAMYFCASTLVYEQYFGPGTRLTVT.